This TCR beta chain is from a study of response to subunit inactivated influenza vaccine (dated by TCRdb to the late 2010s). About the full investigation: The study used deep quantitative T cell receptor repertoire profiling to track responses to a trivalent subunit inactivated influenza vaccine.

Deletion took 7 bases off V and 4 bases off J, with a span of 14 bases between the germline ends. There are 14 amino acids in the CDR3, from cysteine to phenylalanine inclusive. CDR3 DNA only is kept here, 42 bases in frame from base 1. Taken from the germline V gene, the CDR1 and CDR2 loops are MNHNS and SASEGT. What the authors observed across the whole study: The authors proposed that each seasonal influenza vaccination may bring in only a limited number of new T cells.

This clonotype came up many times. Its antigen target is currently unknown. It has no much larger one-base neighbor in the sample; base qualities were not kept. The library came from RT-PCR. The data were produced on an Illumina HiSeq 2500. TCRdb handled the public reads itself, with Q25 trimming in fastp and clone calling in MiXCR, and kept productive beta chains. Each entry is one CDR3 protein sequence, shown with its most common DNA and genes. The table for this sample lists about 500,000 distinct CDR3 sequences; about 15% of them were counted only once. Less than 4% of the sample comes from the top ten.

The TCR comes from a man aged 45 to 75 who received an inactivated influenza vaccine. Donor details come from another sample of the same person, matched by shared clones. This sequence uses TRBV6-1 and TRBJ1-5; possibly the D gene is TRBD1, per 5 matching bases. Sequencing used CD4+ T cells sorted from PBMCs, obtained less than 30 months after vaccination. CDR3 sequence: CASNSQGWNQPQHF. The DNA is TGTGCCAGCAACTCGCAGGGTTGGAATCAGCCCCAGCATTTT.